The clone carrying this T cell receptor beta chain was seen just once. The record originates from a study of blood T cell repertoires in COVID-19. Whole-study context: The cDNA or gDNA used as material had been derived from T cells, B-cell-depleted T cells, or PBMCs.

Assay: immunoSEQ multiplex PCR; the TCRdb copy retains only in-frame clones and omits some. The sample records 80,000 to 90,000 clones, roughly 90% being singletons. This CDR3 spans 13 amino acids. V was clipped by 6 bases and J by 4 bases, with 12 bases between them. Germline loops: CDR1 SNHLY, CDR2 FYNNEI. This sequence was found in an elderly man with active or convalescent COVID-19. The material sequenced was peripheral blood. This rearrangement joins TRBV2 to TRBJ1-2; D call uncertain. The CDR3 loop is CASSAGNSYGYTF. CDR3 in DNA: TGTGCCAGCAGCGCGGGAAATTCCTATGGCTACACCTTC.